The T cell receptor beta chain under discussion was sequenced for a study of T-cell memory formation after mild COVID-19. Using constant-segment primers, 5'RACE produced TCR alpha and TCR beta cDNA libraries carrying sample barcodes and UMIs. TCRdb independently ran MiXCR on the 5' RACE reads; one entry per CDR3 protein. Altogether hundreds of thousands of distinct CDR3 sequences are present, around 15% being singletons, with the ten largest covering around 23%. This CDR3 contains 18 residues. Trimming removed 0 bases from V and 0 bases from J, with 13 bases in between. In germline, CDR1 is SGDLS, CDR2 YYNGEE. This clonotype has just a few counts. The antigen is undetermined. Study-wide results and caveats: Pre-infection memory already had some responding clones, implying cross-reactive memory joined. Mostly located in CM and EM were contracting CD4+ clones, with contracting CD8+ clones located in EMRA. Proof of SARS-CoV-2 specificity was absent for the second-wave clones that crested on day 37.

The sample comprised PBMCs or a T cell subset sorted from them (not recorded which). The J gene is TRBJ1-6, the V gene TRBV9, with D possibly matching TRBD1 (6 bases). This TCR derives from a man between 18 and 35 years old who had mild COVID-19 (a few samples of this study predate the infection). Cell type and time point are not known. CDR3 amino acids: CASSVGLDRSSYNSPLHF. CDR3 nucleotide sequence: TGTGCCAGCAGCGTAGGCCTGGACAGAAGCTCCTATAATTCACCCCTCCACTTT.